These T cell receptor beta chains were read from a single sample in a study of tumor-infiltrating lymphocytes in primary liver carcinoma. TCRdb re-called the multiplex PCR reads through MiXCR, storing one row per CDR3 protein. The repertoire holds tens of thousands of distinct CDR3 sequences, with over 60% as singletons. Specimen: liver tumor tissue from sampling region 4. The receptors come from a man between 35 and 55 years old with primary liver carcinoma and hepatitis B virus infection. Both conserved end residues are trimmed from each CDR3. D genes are given only for firm matches.

V gene	J gene	D gene	CDR3 protein
TRBV11-2	TRBJ2-3	-	ASSKLSSRTDTQY
TRBV15	TRBJ2-5	-	ATSYQGGETQY
TRBV11-2	TRBJ2-5	-	ASSLVREVTQY
TRBV11-1	TRBJ2-1	-	ASSLGSADNEQF
TRBV14	TRBJ2-1	TRBD2	VNSAVAGSVNNEQF
TRBV20-1	TRBJ1-5	-	SARDRGREGNQPQH
TRBV11-3	TRBJ2-1	-	VTSLEPVNEQF
TRBV6-6	TRBJ2-4	TRBD1	ASSSGTGGAGY
TRBV11-2	TRBJ2-3	-	ASSLDRGDTQD
TRBV12-3/TRBV12-4	TRBJ2-5	TRBD2	ASSRSGTETQY
TRBV12-3/TRBV12-4	TRBJ2-1	TRBD2	TSRLAGGPGGNEQF
TRBV29-1	TRBJ1-2	-	SAGGVDYRYT
TRBV11-2	TRBJ2-7	-	ASRFDGSYEEY
TRBV7-9	TRBJ1-1	-	ASSFAVVNTEAF